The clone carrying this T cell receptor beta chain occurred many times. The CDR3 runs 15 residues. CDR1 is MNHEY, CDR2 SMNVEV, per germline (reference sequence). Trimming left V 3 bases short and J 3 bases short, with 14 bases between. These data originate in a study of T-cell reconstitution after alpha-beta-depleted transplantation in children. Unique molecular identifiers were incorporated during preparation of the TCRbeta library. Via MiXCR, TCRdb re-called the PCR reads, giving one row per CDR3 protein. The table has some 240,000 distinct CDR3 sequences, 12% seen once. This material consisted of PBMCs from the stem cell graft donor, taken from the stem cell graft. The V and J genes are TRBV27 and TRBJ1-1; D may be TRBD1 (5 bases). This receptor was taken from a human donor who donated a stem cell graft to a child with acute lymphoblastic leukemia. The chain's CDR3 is CASSFFGGSDTEAFF. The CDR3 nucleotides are TGTGCCAGCAGTTTCTTCGGGGGAAGTGACACTGAAGCTTTCTTT.